This TCR beta chain derives from a study of blood T cell repertoires in COVID-19. Across the whole study: The United States, Italy and Spain provided the acute and convalescent COVID-19 samples.

In terms of age and location, participants ranged from roughly 18 to 95 years and lived in about two dozen US areas. Participants reported their clinical history, and cohort assignment relied on those reports. Cohort 3 donors counted as recovered after two negative PCRs, clearance, or resolved symptoms. TCRdb's table, derived via immunoSEQ multiplex PCR, lists solely in-frame clones and lacks some. This sample has 100,000 or so clones; approximately 83% occur once, and the top ten carry 2% to 3%. This CDR3 spans 14 amino acids. CDR1 and CDR2 from the germline V gene are MDHEN and SYDVKM. V lost 1 base to trimming and J lost 7 bases, with 11 bases between them.

The receptor was derived from a woman aged 45 to 65 who had recovered from COVID-19. The chain joins TRBV28 to TRBJ1-5, with D possibly matching TRBD1 (5 bases). The specimen sequenced was PBMCs or T cells enriched from blood (not recorded which). The CDR3 DNA is TGTGCCAGCAGTTTATCCAGGGTCGACCAGCCCCAGCATTTT. This codes for CASSLSRVDQPQHF.